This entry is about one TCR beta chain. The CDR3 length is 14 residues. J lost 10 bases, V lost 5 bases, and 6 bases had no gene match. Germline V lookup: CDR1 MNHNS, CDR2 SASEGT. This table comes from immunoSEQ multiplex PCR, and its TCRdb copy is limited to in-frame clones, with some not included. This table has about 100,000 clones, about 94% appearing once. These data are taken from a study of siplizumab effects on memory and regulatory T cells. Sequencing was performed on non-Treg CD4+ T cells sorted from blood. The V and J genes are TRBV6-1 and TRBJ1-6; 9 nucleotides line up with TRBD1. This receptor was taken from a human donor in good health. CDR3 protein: CASSLQGAGSPLHF. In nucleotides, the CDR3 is TGTGCCAGCAGTTTACAGGGGGCAGGCTCACCCCTCCACTTT.